These 19 T cell receptor beta chains were sequenced from one sample in a study of breast tumors, draining lymph nodes, adjacent tissues. Breast cancer patients provided tissue from their axillary draining lymph nodes. TCRdb analysed the multiplex PCR reads with MiXCR anew, one entry per CDR3 protein. The sample has approximately 210,000 distinct CDR3 sequences; about 34% are singletons. What was sequenced was axillary lymph node tissue. The receptors originated from a female donor with breast cancer. Some clones in this sample may be carry-over from other donors' samples.

As to this clonotype: Its ends do not fully match the called genes, so a read error is possible. The V gene is TRBV7-9, the J gene TRBJ1-4; D remains ambiguous. This CDR3 is 16 amino acids long. CDR1 and CDR2 from the germline V gene are SEHNR and FQNEAQ (reference sequence). CDR3 DNA: TGTGCCAGCAGCTTAGATGGTAGCGCAACTAATGAAAAACTGCTTTTT. Protein sequence: CASSLDGSATNEKLLF.

This clonotype was seen ten or more times. The DNA of the CDR3 is TGTGCCAGCAGCTTAGGGCAGGGTACAGGGAGCACAGATACGCAGTATTTT. It translates to CASSLGQGTGSTDTQYF. The chain couples TRBV13 to TRBJ2-3, with a possible D match to TRBD1 (6 bases). The CDR3 has 17 residues. The V end lost 0 bases, the J end lost 0 bases, and 13 bases lay between the germline ends. CDR1 and CDR2 from the germline V gene are PRHDT and FYEKMQ (reference sequence).

This clonotype was found many times. The genes are TRBV15 and TRBJ2-5; D gene ambiguous. V lost 3 bases to trimming and J lost 0 bases, with 5 bases between them. CDR1 and CDR2 from the germline V gene are LNHNV and YYDKDF (reference sequence). The CDR3 extends over 13 amino acids. The CDR3 region has the DNA TGTGCCACCAGCAGGCAGAACCAAGAGACCCAGTACTTC. It yields the protein CATSRQNQETQYF.

This clonotype was seen many times. This chain connects TRBV6-5 to TRBJ1-4, with unresolved D. The ends were cut back, 6 bases at V and 0 bases at J, with 8 bases in the middle. Germline CDR1 is MNHEY and CDR2 is SVGAGI. The CDR3 runs 14 residues. The CDR3: CASRMTTTNEKLFF. Here the CDR3 DNA reads TGTGCCAGCAGAATGACTACAACTAATGAAAAACTGTTTTTT.

This clonotype was seen once. J is TRBJ1-5 and V is TRBV10-3; a possible D gene is TRBD1 (5 bases). The CDR3 has 19 residues. Germline CDR1 reads ENHRY; CDR2 reads SYGVKD. V was shortened by 5 bases and J by 1 base, with 24 bases between the two germline ends. The CDR3, as DNA: TGTGCCATCAGTCGGAATGGGACTAGCCAGAGGGGAAGCAATCAGCCCCAGCATTTT. This encodes CAISRNGTSQRGSNQPQHF.

The chain links TRBV7-2 to TRBJ2-7, with 8 bases lining up with TRBD2. The V and J ends lost 1 base and 3 bases, in that order; junction bases with no gene match: 5. Germline V CDR1 and CDR2: SGHTA, FQGNSA. The CDR3 sequence is 15 residues long. The CDR3 reads CASSLVFSGDYEQYF. CDR3 DNA sequence: TGTGCCAGCAGCTTAGTGTTTAGCGGGGACTACGAGCAGTACTTC.

This clonotype was observed at least ten times. The gene calls are TRBV5-6 and TRBJ2-1; D not certain. V was clipped by 5 bases and J by 0 bases, with 12 bases between them. Germline V gene sequence: CDR1 SGHDT, CDR2 YYEEEE. The CDR3 runs 15 residues. CDR3 sequence: CASRLGVSSYNEQFF. As DNA, the CDR3 is TGTGCCAGCAGACTCGGAGTCAGCTCCTACAATGAGCAGTTCTTC.

This clonotype was detected ten times or more. The chain employs TRBV5-5 and TRBJ2-7; D is ambiguous. Germline values: CDR1 SGHKS, CDR2 YYEKEE (reference sequence). Trimming took off 4 bases at V and 0 bases at J, with 17 bases between the two ends. CDR3 length: 16 residues. CDR3 sequence: CASSLTMTGSSYEQYF. The CDR3 bases are TGTGCCAGCAGCCTGACGATGACGGGCAGCTCCTACGAGCAGTACTTC.

This clonotype was seen many times. One base away lies a much larger clone, so this may be a sequencing read error. The V gene is TRBV20-1, the J gene TRBJ2-5; TRBD1 agrees at 10 bases. The CDR3 spans 14 residues. The V gene's germline CDR1 is DFQATT and CDR2 SNEGSKA (reference sequence). J lost 7 bases, V lost 8 bases, and 13 bases had no gene match. CDR3 sequence: CSSGGQGRGATQYF. The CDR3 DNA reads TGCAGTTCCGGGGGACAGGGGAGAGGAGCGACCCAGTACTTC.

There are a few counts of this clonotype. This rearrangement joins TRBV19 to TRBJ1-1; TRBD1 aligns across 7 bases. Germline V lookup: CDR1 LNHDA, CDR2 SQIVND (reference sequence). The CDR3 is 16 residues long. V shed 4 bases, J shed 4 bases, and the junction held 12 bases outside the gene matches. DNA for the CDR3: TGTGCCAGTAGTACAGTCAGGGGGTCGGTATCCACTGAAGCTTTCTTT. Translating it yields CASSTVRGSVSTEAFF.

This clonotype was picked up many times. The chain joins TRBV6-1 to TRBJ1-2; D remains unclear. Germline V lookup: CDR1 MNHNS, CDR2 SASEGT. The V gene lost 6 bases and the J gene lost 4 bases, with 12 bases spanning the gap. There are 13 residues in the CDR3. CDR3 sequence (DNA): TGTGCCAGCAGGAGGACGACCGTCTATGGCTACACCTTC. Translating it yields CASRRTTVYGYTF.

This rearrangement joins TRBV27 to TRBJ2-7; D possibly corresponds to TRBD1 (6 bases). CDR1 is MNHEY and CDR2 is SMNVEV in the germline V gene (reference sequence). Between the trimmed V and J ends, which lost 3 bases and 9 bases, there was a span of 24 bases. The CDR3 has 16 amino acids. This CDR3 reads CASSFIQGTRGMRQYF. Written as DNA, the CDR3 is TGTGCCAGCAGTTTTATTCAGGGGACGAGGGGGATGCGGCAGTACTTC.

The sample holds many counts of this clonotype. V is TRBV15 and J is TRBJ2-1; 9 bases fit TRBD2. Trimming removed 2 bases from V and 4 bases from J; junction bases left unmatched: 6. The V gene's germline CDR1 is LNHNV and CDR2 YYDKDF (reference sequence). CDR3 length equals 16 residues. CDR3 region: CATSRPGTSLYNEQFF. The DNA for the CDR3 is TGTGCCACCAGCAGACCAGGGACTAGCTTATACAATGAGCAGTTCTTC.

Remarks on this clonotype: A much larger clone differs by one base, so this may be a read error. The chain has TRBV12-3 or TRBV12-4 and TRBJ2-3; D not certain. The CDR3 contains 13 residues. With 3 bases removed from V and 2 bases from J, the gap between germline ends came to 6 bases. The CDR3 protein is CASSFPNTDTQYF. CDR3 nucleotides: TGTGCCAGCAGTTTCCCTAACACAGATACGCAGTATTTT.

This clonotype was observed at least ten times. One end of the junction does not line up with germline, which may come from a read error. This chain uses TRBV7-9 with TRBJ2-5, with 12 bases matching TRBD2. The CDR3 sequence is 15 residues long. CDR1 is SEHNR, CDR2 FQNEAQ, per germline (reference sequence). CDR3 nucleotides: TGTGCCAGCAGCTCTAGCGGGAGGGCCCGGGAGACCCAGCACTTC. Protein product: CASSSSGRARETQHF.

This clonotype was seen ten or more times. The CDR3: CSARESLGVGGYGYTF. Here the CDR3 DNA reads TGCAGTGCTAGAGAGAGTCTGGGGGTAGGAGGGTATGGCTACACCTTC. The V gene is TRBV20-1, the J gene TRBJ1-2; TRBD1 is a possible D gene (5 bases). This CDR3 region has 16 residues. Trimming took 0 bases from V and 5 from J, leaving 19 bases between them. The germline gives CDR1 DFQATT, CDR2 SNEGSKA (reference sequence).

CDR3 protein: CASSGDRGNSPLHF. CDR3 DNA sequence: TGTGCCAGCAGTGGAGACAGGGGTAATTCACCCCTCCACTTT. The chain combines TRBV25-1 with TRBJ1-6; 8 bases agree with TRBD1. CDR1 is MGHDK and CDR2 is SYGVNS in the germline V gene. The ends lost 4 bases at V and 6 bases at J; junction bases unmatched: 2. The CDR3 has 14 amino acids.

This clonotype was seen many times. The V and J genes are TRBV10-2 and TRBJ1-2; D unclear. CDR3 size: 13 residues. Trimming stripped 2 bases from V and 2 bases from J, with 6 bases between. CDR1 is WSHSY and CDR2 is SAAADI in the germline V gene. Written as DNA, the CDR3 is TGCGCCAGCAGTGAGGCCCGGAACTATGGCTACACCTTC. Its protein product is CASSEARNYGYTF.

The CDR3 spells CSALEAQYF. CDR3 nucleotide sequence: TGCAGTGCCCTCGAGGCCCAGTACTTC. The chain links TRBV20-1 to TRBJ2-5, with no clear D. The CDR3 consists of 9 residues. V dropped 6 bases and J dropped 9 bases, with 8 bases sitting between them. CDR1 and CDR2 from the germline V gene are DFQATT and SNEGSKA (reference sequence).